Shown below are 19 T cell receptor beta chains from a single sample sequenced in a study of T-cell reconstitution after alpha-beta-depleted transplantation in children. TCRbeta library construction was performed incorporating unique molecular identifiers. MiXCR, run by TCRdb on the PCR reads, gives a single entry per CDR3 protein. Here the sample spans about 980,000 distinct CDR3 sequences, around 30% being singletons. The material sequenced was PBMCs, mostly from graft donor cells, taken 360 days after TCRalphabeta/CD19-depleted stem cell transplant. Receptors were obtained from a boy in the first two years of life who had a stem cell transplant for SCID, so the T cells may come from the graft donor.

This clonotype was seen a handful of times. The chain has TRBV12-3 or TRBV12-4 and TRBJ2-6; perhaps TRBD2 as D (7 bases). Trimming cost V 8 bases and J 2 bases, with 10 bases left between them. The CDR3 is 14 residues long. As DNA, the CDR3 is TGTGCCAGCCTAGGGGGGGCTGGGGCCAACGTCCTGACTTTC. This translates into CASLGGAGANVLTF.

This chain links TRBV25-1 with TRBJ1-1; D is possibly TRBD1 (5 bases). The CDR3 runs 12 residues. Germline values: CDR1 MGHDK, CDR2 SYGVNS. Trimming cost V 3 bases and J 8 bases, with 10 bases left between them. CDR3 DNA sequence: TGTGCCAGCAGTGATGGGGCCGCGGAAGCTTTCTTT. The encoded protein is CASSDGAAEAFF.

The rearrangement links TRBV10-3 to TRBJ2-3; D is possibly TRBD2 (6 bases). The length of the CDR3 is 15 residues. Germline CDR1 ENHRY, CDR2 SYGVKD. Deletions cut 3 bases from V and 7 bases from J, with 17 bases between. CDR3 protein: CAISDSPGLDNTQYF. CDR3 nucleotides: TGTGCCATCAGTGATTCCCCGGGACTCGACAATACGCAGTATTTT.

V and J are TRBV2 and TRBJ2-3; D is unclear. CDR1 is SNHLY and CDR2 is FYNNEI in the germline V gene. CDR3 length: 13 residues. Deletions cut 8 bases from V and 1 base from J, with 10 bases between. CDR3 nucleotide sequence: TGTGCCAGCCGATCCGACGGCACAGATACGCAGTATTTT. Its protein product is CASRSDGTDTQYF.

The chain carries TRBV20-1 and TRBJ1-1; 12 bases map to TRBD1. Germline V CDR1 and CDR2: DFQATT, SNEGSKA (reference sequence). The junction had 9 bases not matched to a gene; V was cut back by 3 bases and J by 7 bases. CDR3 length equals 15 residues. The CDR3 loop reads CSARDTGTGGIEAFF. CDR3 nucleotides: TGCAGTGCTAGGGACACCGGGACAGGGGGCATTGAAGCTTTCTTT.

As for this clonotype: Because the CDR3 is missing its conserved closing phenylalanine or tryptophan, this is likely a read error. The chain uses TRBV29-1 and TRBJ2-5, with 9 bases matching TRBD2. After removal of 1 base from V and 3 bases from J, the junction contained 15 bases not matched to a gene. CDR3 size: 18 residues. Germline loops: CDR1 SQVTM, CDR2 ANQGSEA. The CDR3 sequence is CSVEVLGLAGLWEETQYS. CDR3 DNA sequence: TGCAGCGTTGAAGTGTTAGGGCTAGCGGGGTTGTGGGAAGAGACCCAGTACTCC.

This clonotype was detected a few times. The chain employs TRBV3-1 and TRBJ1-5; D perhaps matches TRBD1 (5 bases). The CDR3 sequence is 15 residues long. Per germline, CDR1 LGHDT and CDR2 YNNKEL (reference sequence). The ends were cut back, 0 bases at V and 6 bases at J, with 12 bases in the middle. CDR3 sequence: CASSQDLRVTQPQHF. CDR3 DNA sequence: TGTGCCAGCAGCCAAGATCTCAGGGTTACTCAGCCCCAGCATTTT.

The chain is built from TRBV9 and TRBJ1-2; possibly TRBD1 for D (5 bases). This CDR3 is built from 16 residues. The ends were cut back, 4 bases at V and 1 base at J, with 17 bases in the middle. CDR1 SGDLS and CDR2 YYNGEE come from the germline V gene. The CDR3 bases are TGTGCCAGCAGCCTACGACAGAGAGACTTTAACTATGGCTACACCTTC. Amino acids: CASSLRQRDFNYGYTF.

The chain joins TRBV2 to TRBJ2-7; D possibly corresponds to TRBD1 (5 bases). This CDR3 is built from 14 residues. Trimming stripped 6 bases from V and 6 bases from J, with 18 bases between. Germline loops: CDR1 SNHLY, CDR2 FYNNEI. CDR3 coding DNA: TGTGCCAGCAGCTGGAAACAGGTTTCGTCCGAGCAGTACTTC. Protein sequence: CASSWKQVSSEQYF.

This clonotype was counted between two and nine times. This chain joins TRBV5-1 and TRBJ2-1, with D uncertain. Germline values: CDR1 SGHRS, CDR2 YFSETQ. The V gene lost 5 bases and the J gene lost 2 bases, with 14 bases spanning the gap. The length of the CDR3 is 15 residues. CDR3 DNA: TGCGCCAGCAGATTCGCTAGTTGGGCCTACAATGAGCAGTTCTTC. Protein sequence: CASRFASWAYNEQFF.

This clonotype has only a few counts. V and J are TRBV4-3 and TRBJ2-4, with D perhaps TRBD1 or TRBD2 (5 bases each). The CDR3 loop spans 16 amino acids. With 1 base removed from V and 4 bases from J, the gap between germline ends came to 14 bases. CDR1 and CDR2 from the germline V gene are LGHNA and YSLEER. The CDR3 DNA reads TGCGCCAGCAGCCAAGTGAGTTGGGGGTCGAAAAACATTCAGTACTTC. Its translation is CASSQVSWGSKNIQYF.

This clonotype came up once. The chain couples TRBV5-1 to TRBJ1-1; a possible D gene is TRBD1 (6 bases). The ends were cut back, 4 bases at V and 5 bases at J, with 15 bases in the middle. The CDR3 has 14 residues. The V gene's germline CDR1 is SGHRS and CDR2 YFSETQ. The CDR3 reads CASSPPGARTEAFF. In nucleotides, the CDR3 is TGCGCCAGCAGCCCGCCGGGGGCGAGGACTGAAGCTTTCTTT. The full variable domain, with the rest looked up from reference TRBV5-1 and TRBJ1-1, is KAGVTQTPRYLIKTRGQQVTLSCSPISGHRSVSWYQQTPGQGLQFLFEYFSETQRNKGNFPGRFSGRQFSNSRSEMNVSTLELGDSALYLCASSPPGARTEAFFGQGTRLTVV.

This clonotype was counted a few times. J is TRBJ2-7 and V is TRBV15, with D unresolved. The germline V gene has CDR1 LNHNV and CDR2 YYDKDF (reference sequence). With 0 bases removed from V and 0 bases from J, the gap between germline ends came to 9 bases. This CDR3 spans 15 amino acids. The DNA of the CDR3 is TGTGCCACCAGCAGAGAAAAAGGCCGCTCCTACGAGCAGTACTTC. Translated: CATSREKGRSYEQYF.

This clonotype has just a few counts. The chain employs TRBV15 and TRBJ1-4; 7 bases map to TRBD1. The CDR3 totals 14 residues. Germline V gives CDR1 LNHNV, CDR2 YYDKDF (reference sequence). The trim removed 3 bases at V and 7 bases at J, leaving 5 bases unmatched. The CDR3 loop reads CATSSRDSLEKLFF. The DNA of the CDR3 is TGTGCCACCAGCAGCCGGGACAGTCTTGAAAAACTGTTTTTT.

This clonotype occurred a few times. The gene calls are TRBV20-1 and TRBJ2-7; maybe TRBD1 (5 bases). Germline V gene data show CDR1 as DFQATT and CDR2 as SNEGSKA (reference sequence). V was trimmed by 3 bases and J by 3 bases, leaving 9 bases between them. CDR3 length equals 12 residues. The CDR3 coding sequence is TGCAGTGCTAGGAAACAGGTCTACGAGCAGTACTTC. This translates into CSARKQVYEQYF.

This sequence joins TRBV5-1 and TRBJ1-1; D uncertain. V lost 0 bases and J lost 0, with 9 bases in between. The CDR3 runs to 15 residues. Germline values: CDR1 SGHRS, CDR2 YFSETQ. This CDR3 is CASSLAQALNTEAFF. The CDR3, as DNA: TGCGCCAGCAGCTTGGCCCAGGCCCTGAACACTGAAGCTTTCTTT.

The chain employs TRBV4-3 and TRBJ1-6; D gene uncertain. Germline CDR1 is LGHNA and CDR2 is YSLEER. Trimming removed 1 base at V and 9 bases at J, with 13 bases between. The CDR3 is 15 amino acids. Here the CDR3 reads CASSQVSGRGSPLHF. CDR3 nucleotide sequence: TGCGCCAGCAGCCAAGTTTCCGGGAGAGGTTCACCCCTCCACTTT.

The CDR3 reads CASSHGTGSYEQFF. As DNA, the CDR3 is TGCGCCAGCAGCCACGGGACAGGGAGCTATGAGCAGTTCTTC. The chain carries TRBV4-1 and TRBJ2-1; TRBD1 matches at 9 bases. In germline, CDR1 is MGHRA, CDR2 YSYEKL. Trimming removed 3 bases from V and 8 bases from J; junction bases left unmatched: 5. This CDR3 contains 14 residues.

CDR3 region: CASSTGLAGGRGEQFF. CDR3 bases: TGTGCCAGCAGCACCGGACTAGCGGGGGGGCGTGGTGAGCAGTTCTTC. The chain recombines TRBV9 with TRBJ2-1, with 15 bases that match TRBD2. The V segment lost 4 bases and the J segment 9 bases; nucleotides outside the gene matches: 8. In germline, CDR1 is SGDLS, CDR2 YYNGEE. This CDR3 is 16 amino acids long.